The 17 T cell receptor beta chains reported below all come from one sample, sequenced in a study of T cells in Graves' hyperthyroidism and ophthalmopathy. RNA transcripts yielded amplified TCR beta CDR3 regions. Using the HTBI primer set, a first-round RT-PCR was run on the TCR CDR3. TCRdb re-derived calls from the multiplex PCR reads in MiXCR, one entry per CDR3 protein. The sample includes approximately 590,000 distinct CDR3 sequences, around 16% of them seen just once. Sequenced: blood. Source of these receptors: a woman aged 30 to 39 with Graves' hyperthyroidism.

This clonotype showed up many times. The chain employs TRBV28 and TRBJ2-5, with 8 bases matching TRBD2. The CDR3 runs 17 residues. The V gene end was trimmed by 3 bases and the J gene end by 4 bases; junction bases not matched to a gene: 13. Germline CDR1 reads MDHEN; CDR2 reads SYDVKM. This CDR3 is CASSLIVGAGVGETQYF. For the CDR3, the DNA is TGTGCCAGCAGTTTGATCGTTGGAGCGGGAGTAGGAGAGACCCAGTACTTC.

About this clonotype: With a much larger clone just one base away, this may be a read error. Here the CDR3 reads CVSSLSGSRMGVGELFF. DNA for the CDR3: TGTGTCAGCAGCCTTAGCGGGAGTAGGATGGGGGTCGGGGAGCTGTTTTTT. The chain uses TRBV27 and TRBJ2-2; 9 nucleotides match TRBD2. CDR1 and CDR2 (germline): MNHEY, SMNVEV (reference sequence). This CDR3 has 17 residues.

This clonotype has ten or more counts. This chain links TRBV28 with TRBJ2-6; 8 bases line up with TRBD1. Trimming removed 8 bases from V and 5 bases from J; junction bases left unmatched: 8. Germline V gene lookup returns CDR1 MDHEN and CDR2 SYDVKM. The CDR3 loop spans 15 amino acids. CDR3 amino acids: CASGTGTVRANVLTF. CDR3 DNA sequence: TGTGCCAGCGGGACAGGCACTGTGAGGGCCAACGTCCTGACTTTC.

This clonotype showed up many times. V and J are TRBV29-1 and TRBJ2-6; D perhaps matches TRBD2 (6 bases). CDR1 is SQVTM, CDR2 ANQGSEA, per germline. V gave up 4 bases and J gave up 4 bases, with 17 bases separating them. The CDR3 spans 16 residues. CDR3 in amino acids: CSVVGTQRNGANVLTF. The CDR3 region has the DNA TGCAGCGTTGTCGGGACTCAAAGGAACGGGGCCAACGTCCTGACTTTC.

The chain is built from TRBV5-1 and TRBJ2-1; the match to TRBD2 covers 11 bases. The CDR3 spans 16 residues. Germline CDR1 and CDR2: SGHRS and YFSETQ. The V segment lost 2 bases and the J segment 3 bases; nucleotides outside the gene matches: 4. The CDR3 coding sequence is TGCGCCAGCAGCTTTAGCGGGAGGGCCTTCTACAATGAGCAGTTCTTC. Translated, it gives CASSFSGRAFYNEQFF. Supplemented by reference TRBV5-1 and TRBJ2-1, the full variable domain reads KAGVTQTPRYLIKTRGQQVTLSCSPISGHRSVSWYQQTPGQGLQFLFEYFSETQRNKGNFPGRFSGRQFSNSRSEMNVSTLELGDSALYLCASSFSGRAFYNEQFFGPGTRLTVL.

Ten or more counts support this clonotype. The genes are TRBV20-1 and TRBJ2-5, with D possibly being TRBD2 (5 bases). Germline-derived CDR1 and CDR2 are DFQATT and SNEGSKA (reference sequence). The CDR3 sequence is 13 residues long. V lost 4 bases and J 0 bases, leaving 9 bases between the germline ends. The CDR3 here is CSATSGNQETQYF. DNA of the CDR3: TGCAGTGCTACCTCGGGGAACCAAGAGACCCAGTACTTC.

CDR3 loop: CASQLTQTAHEQYF. For the CDR3, the DNA is TGTGCCAGCCAGCTTACCCAGACAGCCCACGAGCAGTACTTC. The J gene is TRBJ2-7, the V gene TRBV7-9; D is perhaps TRBD1 (5 bases). The CDR3 has 14 residues. In germline, CDR1 is SEHNR, CDR2 FQNEAQ (reference sequence). Trimming pared 8 bases from V and 5 bases from J, leaving 19 bases between. Complete variable domain (other parts from reference TRBV7-9 and TRBJ2-7): DTGVSQNPRHKITKRGQNVTFRCDPISEHNRLYWYRQTLGQGPEFLTYFQNEAQLEKSRLLSDRFSAERPKGSFSTLEIQRTEQGDSAMYLCASQLTQTAHEQYFGPGTRLTVT.

This clonotype occurred a few times. The genes are TRBV5-1 and TRBJ1-1; possibly TRBD1 for D (6 bases). Per germline, CDR1 SGHRS and CDR2 YFSETQ. Trimming removed 4 bases from V and 5 bases from J, with 12 bases in between. The CDR3 spans 13 residues. The CDR3 here is CASSDGTFTEAFF. For the CDR3, the DNA is TGCGCCAGCAGCGACGGGACATTTACTGAAGCTTTCTTT.

V is TRBV6-1 and J is TRBJ1-6; maybe TRBD1 (5 bases). From germline, CDR1 is MNHNS and CDR2 SASEGT. This CDR3 is built from 15 residues. V was cut by 5 bases and J by 7 bases, with 15 bases left in between. The CDR3 DNA follows: TGTGCCAGCAGTAGGGCCCGAGGGGAAAATTCACCCCTCCACTTT. Protein: CASSRARGENSPLHF.

Many counts were recorded for this clonotype. The chain recombines TRBV15 with TRBJ2-7; D is ambiguous. Germline lookup yields CDR1 LNHNV and CDR2 YYDKDF (reference sequence). Trimming removed 2 bases from V and 4 bases from J, with 6 bases in between. The CDR3 extends over 12 amino acids. As DNA, the CDR3 is TGTGCCACCAGCAGATCCGATTACGAGCAGTACTTC. Translated, it gives CATSRSDYEQYF.

This clonotype turned up a few times. The V call is TRBV11-2, the J call TRBJ2-1; D is possibly TRBD1 (7 bases). Germline V lookup: CDR1 SGHAT, CDR2 FQNNGV. Trimming stripped 4 bases from V and 6 bases from J, with 16 bases between. This CDR3 is built from 15 residues. In nucleotides, the CDR3 is TGTGCCAGCAGCTCCCCAGGGGGGTTAGCCAATGAGCAGTTCTTC. Its translation: CASSSPGGLANEQFF.

A note on this clonotype: The CDR3 end shows no conserved phenylalanine or tryptophan, and so a read error is likely. CDR3 in DNA: TGTGCCAGCAGCTTGGGACGGGGCAGCAACACTGAAGCTTTCCTT. It yields the protein CASSLGRGSNTEAFL. The chain recombines TRBV7-6 with TRBJ1-1; D perhaps matches TRBD1 (5 bases). Germline CDR1 SGHVS, CDR2 FNYEAQ. V lost 3 bases, J lost 2 bases, and 13 bases lay in between. There are 15 residues in the CDR3.

This clonotype was observed many times. The V and J genes are TRBV5-1 and TRBJ2-7; no clear D gene. Trimming shortened V by 0 bases and J by 6 bases, and 13 bases separated the two germline ends. CDR1 and CDR2 from the germline V gene are SGHRS and YFSETQ. The CDR3 extends over 14 amino acids. The CDR3 DNA reads TGCGCCAGCAGCTTGGAACTACCGTCAACCGAGCAGTACTTC. Translation gives CASSLELPSTEQYF.

This clonotype was counted a few times. The V call is TRBV7-3, the J call TRBJ2-5; 11 nucleotides line up with TRBD2. Germline lookup yields CDR1 SGHTA and CDR2 FQGTGA. With 1 base clipped from V and 4 bases from J, the junction kept 2 bases outside the gene matches. This CDR3 has 15 amino acids. The DNA for the CDR3 is TGTGCCAGCAGCTTAATAGCGGGAGGGGGAGAGACCCAGTACTTC. This encodes CASSLIAGGGETQYF.

Ten or more counts support this clonotype. The gene calls are TRBV11-2 and TRBJ1-3; unclear D gene. V shed 3 bases and J shed 1 base, with 7 bases lying between them. The CDR3 has 14 amino acids. The germline V gene encodes CDR1 SGHAT and CDR2 FQNNGV. As DNA, the CDR3 is TGTGCCAGCAGCTTCCAGGATTCTGGAAACACCATATATTTT. This encodes CASSFQDSGNTIYF.

The CDR3 sequence: CASSGTSVNEQFF. DNA of the CDR3: TGTGCCAGCAGCGGGACTAGCGTCAATGAGCAGTTCTTC. The chain joins TRBV9 to TRBJ2-1; 9 bases fit TRBD2. CDR1 SGDLS and CDR2 YYNGEE come from the germline V gene. Losses at the gene ends were 3 bases for V and 6 bases for J; bases not matched to a gene: 1. This CDR3 contains 13 residues.

This clonotype was counted many times. The rearrangement joins TRBV7-9 to TRBJ2-3, with 7 nucleotides matching TRBD2. Unmatched junction bases numbered 5, after V lost 2 bases and J lost 3 bases. The CDR3 has 15 amino acids. Germline CDR1 is SEHNR and CDR2 is FQNEAQ (reference sequence). CDR3 nucleotide sequence: TGTGCCAGCAGCTTACGGCGGGAGCAAACAGATACGCAGTATTTT. Amino acids: CASSLRREQTDTQYF.